This T cell receptor beta chain was recovered during a study of regulatory T cells in long-lasting Graves disease. Study-wide results and caveats: Under persistent disease, TRBV28, TRBJ1-2 and TRBJ2-5 were used preferentially. Newly diagnosed patients had higher TCR diversity than persistent Graves' patients did.

CDR3 length: 19 amino acids. The V end was cut by 4 bases, the J end by 5 bases, with 30 bases between. CDR1 MNHEY and CDR2 SVGEGT come from the germline V gene. This clonotype was seen only a few times. Antigen unknown. The time point denotes: persistent/refractory GD, antithyroid drugs over 5 years with positive TRAb. Researchers made the TCR library from RNA that was extracted from PBMCs. The authors drew patients from an endocrinology department in Xi'an, China. Combining iRepertoire HTBI primers with Arm-PCR of CDR3 regions, the authors built TCR beta libraries. TCRdb reanalysed the multiplex PCR reads using MiXCR and keeps one entry per CDR3 protein. This sample yields hundreds of thousands of distinct CDR3 sequences, of which 20% to 25% are seen a single time; roughly 7% belongs to the top ten.

The source is a female donor with Graves disease. The source material was peripheral blood mononuclear cells (PBMCs), sampled when the disease was refractory, from a patient treated with antithyroid drugs. J is TRBJ2-7 and V is TRBV6-2 or TRBV6-3, with D unresolved. This chain's CDR3 is CASSFSSPHPLDPADEQYF. The CDR3 bases are TGTGCCAGCAGTTTTTCCTCACCTCACCCTCTGGATCCTGCGGACGAGCAGTACTTC.